This T cell receptor (beta chain) was recovered during a study of CD8+ T cells in alopecia areata. The germline V and J ends were trimmed by 0 bases and 1 base, with 9 bases remaining between them. CDR1 and CDR2 from the germline V gene are SQVTM and ANQGSEA. The CDR3 covers 14 residues. Extraction and reverse transcription of RNA yielded cDNA as the sequencing template. Clones were read by immunoSEQ multiplex PCR, and TCRdb kept only the in-frame ones, dropping some. The data hold 65,000 to 75,000 clones, with about 44% observed a single time. This clone was counted a few times. The V call is TRBV29-1, the J call TRBJ1-1, with D unresolved. The input for sequencing was CD8+ T cells sorted from blood, taken at week 0. This sequence was found in a human donor with alopecia areata. This CDR3 is CSVEDRLPNTEAFF. The CDR3 nucleotides read TGCAGCGTTGAAGATAGGTTGCCGAACACTGAAGCTTTCTTT.